Listed below are T cell receptor beta chains from one sample, sequenced in a study of OX40 agonist ivuxolimab in advanced cancers. Method: immunoSEQ multiplex PCR; TCRdb's copy keeps in-frame clones and lacks some. This table holds about 120,000 clones, 93% found once. The sample consisted of CD4+ or CD8+ T cells sorted from blood, taken in a trial of the OX40 agonist ivuxolimab. These receptors came from an adult with an advanced solid tumor such as melanoma, head and neck, liver or kidney cancer. Each CDR3 is given with its conserved first and last residue. Fields, in order: J gene, clone size, V gene, D gene, CDR3 DNA, CDR3 protein. A D gene is named only where the DNA matches it firmly. Not every row has a clone size; where given, it reads once, few, many or a size class.

J: TRBJ2-7; size: -; V: TRBV7-8; D: -; DNA: TGTGCCAGCAGCTTAGTTTCCAACTACGAGCAGTACTTC; CDR3: CASSLVSNYEQYF
J: TRBJ1-1; size: -; V: TRBV18; D: TRBD1; DNA: TGTGCCAGCTCACTGGACAGGGGGCCTAACACTGAAGCTTTCTTT; CDR3: CASSLDRGPNTEAFF
J: TRBJ1-2; size: -; V: TRBV18; D: TRBD1; DNA: TGTGCCAGCTCACCGGACAGGGACAGTAACTATGGCTACACCTTC; CDR3: CASSPDRDSNYGYTF
J: TRBJ1-4; size: -; V: TRBV10-3; D: TRBD1; DNA: TGTGCCATCAGGCCCGACAGGGGGATTGAAAAACTGTTTTTT; CDR3: CAIRPDRGIEKLFF
J: TRBJ2-7; size: few; V: TRBV27; D: TRBD2; DNA: TGTGCCAGCAAGCGGGAGGAGGGTCGCGAGCAGTACTTC; CDR3: CASKREEGREQYF
J: TRBJ2-5; size: once; V: TRBV15; D: TRBD2; DNA: TGTGCCACCAGCGAGGGACTAGCGGGGAAAAAAGAGACCCAGTACTTC; CDR3: CATSEGLAGKKETQYF
J: TRBJ2-5; size: -; V: TRBV5-1; D: -; DNA: TGCGCCAGCAGCTTGGGTGGGGGAGAGACCCAGTACTTC; CDR3: CASSLGGGETQYF
J: TRBJ1-4; size: few; V: TRBV4-2; D: -; DNA: TGTGCCAGCAGCCAAGGACCGACGGCAGGCACTAATGAAAAACTGTTTTTT; CDR3: CASSQGPTAGTNEKLFF
J: TRBJ1-2; size: -; V: TRBV7-2; D: -; DNA: TGTGCCAGCAGCTTAACACAGGGCTATGGCTACACCTTC; CDR3: CASSLTQGYGYTF
J: TRBJ2-2; size: once; V: TRBV11-2; D: TRBD2; DNA: TGTGCCAGCTTCACCGGGACTAGCGTCACCGGGGAGCTGTTTTTT; CDR3: CASFTGTSVTGELFF
J: TRBJ1-3; size: -; V: TRBV6-5; D: -; DNA: TGTGCCAGCCGCAGGGACTCTGGAAACACCATATATTTT; CDR3: CASRRDSGNTIYF
J: TRBJ2-3; size: -; V: TRBV6-6; D: -; DNA: TGTGCCAGCAGGGAACTAGCTAGGGATACGCAGTATTTT; CDR3: CASRELARDTQYF
J: TRBJ1-6; size: -; V: TRBV30; D: -; DNA: TGTGCCTGGGGAAGCGGGAATAATTCACCCCTCCACTTT; CDR3: CAWGSGNNSPLHF
J: TRBJ1-1; size: -; V: TRBV15; D: TRBD1; DNA: TGTGCCACCAGCAGCGGGACAGGGGGCCGGACTGAAGCTTTCTTT; CDR3: CATSSGTGGRTEAFF
J: TRBJ2-1; size: once; V: TRBV28; D: -; DNA: TGTGCCAGCAGATCGTACAATGAGCAGTTCTTC; CDR3: CASRSYNEQFF
J: TRBJ2-5; size: -; V: TRBV6-1; D: -; DNA: TGTGCCAGCAGTGAAGTAGTGGGGGCTGAGACCCAGTACTTC; CDR3: CASSEVVGAETQYF
J: TRBJ2-1; size: -; V: TRBV5-1; D: TRBD1; DNA: TGCGCCAGCAGCTTTGGGGGACAGGGACCTTACAATGAGCAGTTCTTC; CDR3: CASSFGGQGPYNEQFF
J: TRBJ2-1; size: -; V: TRBV10-3; D: TRBD1; DNA: TGTGCCACGAGGGATCCTGACAGGGGAAACAATGAGCAGTTCTTC; CDR3: CATRDPDRGNNEQFF
J: TRBJ2-1; size: -; V: TRBV7-9; D: TRBD1; DNA: TGTGCCAGCAGCTCCCCCCCGCGGACAGGTTCTAGCTCCTACAATGAGCAGTTCTTC; CDR3: CASSSPPRTGSSSYNEQFF
J: TRBJ1-2; size: -; V: TRBV28; D: -; DNA: TGTGCCAGCAGTTTAGGGGCTTATGGCTACACCTTC; CDR3: CASSLGAYGYTF
J: TRBJ2-7; size: -; V: TRBV18; D: -; DNA: TGTGCCAGCTCACCAGGCATCGGGAGCTCCTACGAGCAGTACTTC; CDR3: CASSPGIGSSYEQYF
J: TRBJ1-6; size: -; V: TRBV5-4; D: TRBD1; DNA: TGTGCCAGCAGCCTCCTAGGACAGGGTCGGGCACCCCTCCACTTT; CDR3: CASSLLGQGRAPLHF
J: TRBJ1-2; size: once; V: TRBV27; D: -; DNA: TGTGCCAGCAGTTTGCAGCCCGACTATGGCTACACCTTC; CDR3: CASSLQPDYGYTF
J: TRBJ2-7; size: -; V: TRBV6-5; D: -; DNA: TGTGCCAGCAGTTCCCCCAGGGACCAGCCCTACGAGCAGTACTTC; CDR3: CASSSPRDQPYEQYF
J: TRBJ1-1; size: -; V: TRBV7-8; D: -; DNA: TGTGCCAGCAGCCGAGCAGGGCAGGTGGGCACTGAAGCTTTCTTT; CDR3: CASSRAGQVGTEAFF